Listed here is a single T cell receptor (beta chain). Its antigen is currently unknown. The sample originates from a study of cytomegalovirus exposure and HLA in healthy donors. General study findings and limits: Association of a missense DCLRE1C variant with TCR beta V- and J-gene trimming was reported in a later analysis.

The CDR3 totals 13 residues. Germline CDR1 reads SGHDN; CDR2 reads FVKESK. V gave up 0 bases and J gave up 3 bases, with 6 bases separating them. With 60 Vbeta and 13 Jbeta primers, the PCR was carried out. Data came from immunoSEQ multiplex PCR; TCRdb stores just in-frame clones and leaves some out. The sample has roughly 100,000 clones. This receptor was obtained from a man between 50 and 59 years old in good health and CMV-seropositive. The rearrangement joins TRBV14 to TRBJ2-7; D is unresolved. Input material: PBMCs. The chain's CDR3 is CASSQDRLYEQYF. DNA for the CDR3: TGTGCCAGCAGCCAAGATCGTCTCTACGAGCAGTACTTC.